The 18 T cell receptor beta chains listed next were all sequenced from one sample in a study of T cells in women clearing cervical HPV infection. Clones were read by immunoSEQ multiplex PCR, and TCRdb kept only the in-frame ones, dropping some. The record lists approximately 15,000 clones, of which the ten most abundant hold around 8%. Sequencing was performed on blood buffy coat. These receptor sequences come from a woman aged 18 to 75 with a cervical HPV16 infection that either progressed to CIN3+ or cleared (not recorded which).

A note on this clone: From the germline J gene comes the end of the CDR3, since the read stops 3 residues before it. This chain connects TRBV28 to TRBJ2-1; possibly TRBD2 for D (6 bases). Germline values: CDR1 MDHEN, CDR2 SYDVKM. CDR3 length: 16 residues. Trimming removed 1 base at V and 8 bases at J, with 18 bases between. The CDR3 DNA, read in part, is TGTGCCAGCAGTTTATTCGGGGCGGGGAGTAGGGATGAG. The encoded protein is CASSLFGAGSRDE. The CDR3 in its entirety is CASSLFGAGSRDEQFF.

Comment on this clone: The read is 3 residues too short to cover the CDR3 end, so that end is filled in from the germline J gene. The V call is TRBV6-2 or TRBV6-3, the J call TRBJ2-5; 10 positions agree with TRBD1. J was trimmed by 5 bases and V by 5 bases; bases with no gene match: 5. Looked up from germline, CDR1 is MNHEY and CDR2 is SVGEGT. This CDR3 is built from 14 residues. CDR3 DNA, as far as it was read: TGTGCCAGCAGTCCGGGACAGGGGACGGAGACC. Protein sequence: CASSPGQGTET. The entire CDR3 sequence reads CASSPGQGTETQYF.

CDR3 sequence: CASSLGLASTETQYF. The part of the CDR3 DNA that was read is TGTGCCAGCAGCTTAGGACTAGCGAGTACGGAGACG. The chain recombines TRBV11-3 with TRBJ2-3, with 8 bases that match TRBD2. The missing CDR3 end, 3 residues past where the read stops, is filled in from the germline J gene. CDR1 is SGHNT and CDR2 is YENEEA in the germline V gene. The CDR3 contains 15 residues.

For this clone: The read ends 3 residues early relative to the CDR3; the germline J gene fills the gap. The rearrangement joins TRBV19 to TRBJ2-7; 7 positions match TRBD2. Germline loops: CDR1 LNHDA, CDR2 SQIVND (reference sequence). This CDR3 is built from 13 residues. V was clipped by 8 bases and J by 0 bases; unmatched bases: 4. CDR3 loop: CASSSGNSYEQYF. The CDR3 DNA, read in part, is TGTGCCAGTTCTAGCGGAAACTCCTACGAG. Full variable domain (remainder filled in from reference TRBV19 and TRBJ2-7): DGGITQSPKYLFRKEGQNVTLSCEQNLNHDAMYWYRQDPGQGLRLIYYSQIVNDFQKGDIAEGYSVSREKKESFPLTVTSAQKNPTAFYLCASSSGNSYEQYFGPGTRLTVT.

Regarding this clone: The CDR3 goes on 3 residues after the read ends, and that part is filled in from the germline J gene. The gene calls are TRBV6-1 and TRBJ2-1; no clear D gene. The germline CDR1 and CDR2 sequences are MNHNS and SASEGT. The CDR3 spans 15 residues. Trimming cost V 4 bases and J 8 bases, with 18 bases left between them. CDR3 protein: CASSGSEGFNDEQFF. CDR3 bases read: TGTGCCAGCAGTGGGTCCGAAGGGTTTAATGATGAG.

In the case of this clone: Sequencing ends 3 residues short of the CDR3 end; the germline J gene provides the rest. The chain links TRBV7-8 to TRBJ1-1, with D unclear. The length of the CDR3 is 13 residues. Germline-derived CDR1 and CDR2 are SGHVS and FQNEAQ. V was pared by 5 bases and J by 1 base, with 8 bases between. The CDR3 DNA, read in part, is TGTGCCAGCAGCCAACAGCCGAACACTGAA. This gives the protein CASSQQPNTE. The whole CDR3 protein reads CASSQQPNTEAFF.

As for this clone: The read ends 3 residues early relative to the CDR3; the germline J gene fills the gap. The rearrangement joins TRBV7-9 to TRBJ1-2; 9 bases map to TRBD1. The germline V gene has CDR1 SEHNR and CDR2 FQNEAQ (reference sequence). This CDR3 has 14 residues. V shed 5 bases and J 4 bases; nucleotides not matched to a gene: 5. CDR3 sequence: CASSNPDRGYGYTF. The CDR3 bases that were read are TGTGCCAGCAGCAATCCGGACAGGGGCTATGGC.

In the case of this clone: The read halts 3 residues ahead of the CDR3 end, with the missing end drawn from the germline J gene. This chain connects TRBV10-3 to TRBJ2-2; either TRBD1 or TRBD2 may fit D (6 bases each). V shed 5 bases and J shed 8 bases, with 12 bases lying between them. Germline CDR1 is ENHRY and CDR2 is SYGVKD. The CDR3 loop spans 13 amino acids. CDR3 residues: CAISLQGRGELFF. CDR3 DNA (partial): TGTGCCATCAGTCTCCAGGGGAGGGGGGAG.

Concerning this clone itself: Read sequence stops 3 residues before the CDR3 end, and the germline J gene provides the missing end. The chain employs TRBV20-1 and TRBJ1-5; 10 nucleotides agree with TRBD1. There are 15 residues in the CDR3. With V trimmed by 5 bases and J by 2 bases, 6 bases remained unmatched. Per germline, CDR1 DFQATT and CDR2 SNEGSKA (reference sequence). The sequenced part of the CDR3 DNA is TGCAGTGCTTCGACAGGGGGCTATGGCAATCAGCCC. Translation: CSASTGGYGNQP. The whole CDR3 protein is CSASTGGYGNQPQHF.

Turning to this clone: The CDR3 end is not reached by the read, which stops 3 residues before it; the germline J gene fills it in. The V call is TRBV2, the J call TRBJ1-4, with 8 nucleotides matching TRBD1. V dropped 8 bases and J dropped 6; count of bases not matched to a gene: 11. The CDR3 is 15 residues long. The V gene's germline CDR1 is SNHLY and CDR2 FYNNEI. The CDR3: CASWTGTISDEKLFF. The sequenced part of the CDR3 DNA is TGTGCCAGCTGGACAGGGACAATATCGGATGAAAAA.

The CDR3 is CASSYLYRGSGANVLTF. CDR3 DNA (partial): TGTGCCAGCAGCTACCTCTATCGGGGCTCTGGGGCCAACGTC. V and J are TRBV28 and TRBJ2-6; possibly TRBD2 for D (5 bases). The CDR3 goes on 3 residues after the read ends, and that part is filled in from the germline J gene. Germline values: CDR1 MDHEN, CDR2 SYDVKM. Trimming left V 6 bases short and J 0 bases short, with 15 bases between. This CDR3 has 17 residues. The whole variable domain, filled in from reference TRBV28 and TRBJ2-6, reads DVKVTQSSRYLVKRTGEKVFLECVQDMDHENMFWYRQDPGLGLRLIYFSYDVKMKEKGDIPEGYSVSREKKERFSLILESASTNQTSMYLCASSYLYRGSGANVLTFGAGSRLTVL.

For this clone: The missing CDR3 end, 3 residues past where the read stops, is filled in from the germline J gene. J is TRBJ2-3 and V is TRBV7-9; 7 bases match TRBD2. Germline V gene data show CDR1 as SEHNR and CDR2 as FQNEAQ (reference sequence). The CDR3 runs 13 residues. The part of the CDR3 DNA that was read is TGTGCCAGCAGCGGTGACAGCGGGGAGACG. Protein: CASSGDSGET. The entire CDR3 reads CASSGDSGETQYF.

Partial CDR3 DNA: TGTGCCAGCAGGGGACAGGGGAATCAGCCC. Amino acids: CASRGQGNQP. The whole CDR3 reads CASRGQGNQPQHF. The chain couples TRBV2 to TRBJ1-5, with 10 bases matching TRBD1. Sequencing ends 3 residues short of the CDR3 end; the germline J gene provides the rest. J gave up 4 bases and V 6 bases, and 0 bases lay outside the gene matches. Germline assignment: CDR1 SNHLY and CDR2 FYNNEI. The CDR3 contains 13 residues.

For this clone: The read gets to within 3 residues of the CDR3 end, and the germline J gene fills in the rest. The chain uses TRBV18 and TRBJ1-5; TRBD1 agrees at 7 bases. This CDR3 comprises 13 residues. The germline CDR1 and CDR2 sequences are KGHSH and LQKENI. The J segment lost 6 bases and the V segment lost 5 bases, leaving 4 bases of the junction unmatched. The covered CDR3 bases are TGTGCCAGCTCAGGACAGGAACTTCAGCCC. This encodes CASSGQELQP. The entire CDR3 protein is CASSGQELQPQHF.

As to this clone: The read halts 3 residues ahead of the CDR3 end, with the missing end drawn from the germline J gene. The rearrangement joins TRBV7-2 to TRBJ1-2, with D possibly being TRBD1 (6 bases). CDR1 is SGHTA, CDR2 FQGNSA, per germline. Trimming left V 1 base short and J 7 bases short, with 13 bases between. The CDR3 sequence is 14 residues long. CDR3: CASSLGRGQSGYTF. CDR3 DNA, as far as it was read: TGTGCCAGCAGCTTAGGTCGGGGACAATCTGGC.

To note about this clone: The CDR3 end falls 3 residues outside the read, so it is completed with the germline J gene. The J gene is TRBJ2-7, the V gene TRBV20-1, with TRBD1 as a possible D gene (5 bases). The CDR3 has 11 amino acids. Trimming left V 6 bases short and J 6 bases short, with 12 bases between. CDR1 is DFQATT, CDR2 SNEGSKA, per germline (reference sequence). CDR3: CSAQSGFEQYF. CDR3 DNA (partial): TGCAGTGCACAATCAGGGTTCGAG.

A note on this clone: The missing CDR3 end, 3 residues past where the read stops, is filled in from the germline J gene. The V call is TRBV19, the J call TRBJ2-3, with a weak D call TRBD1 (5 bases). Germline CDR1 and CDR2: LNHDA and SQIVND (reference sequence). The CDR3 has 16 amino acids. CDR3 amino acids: CASSITGADGQETQYF. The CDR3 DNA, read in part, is TGTGCCAGTAGTATAACGGGCGCGGATGGACAAGAGACG. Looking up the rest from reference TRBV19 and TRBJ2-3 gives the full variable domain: DGGITQSPKYLFRKEGQNVTLSCEQNLNHDAMYWYRQDPGQGLRLIYYSQIVNDFQKGDIAEGYSVSREKKESFPLTVTSAQKNPTAFYLCASSITGADGQETQYFGPGTRLTVL.

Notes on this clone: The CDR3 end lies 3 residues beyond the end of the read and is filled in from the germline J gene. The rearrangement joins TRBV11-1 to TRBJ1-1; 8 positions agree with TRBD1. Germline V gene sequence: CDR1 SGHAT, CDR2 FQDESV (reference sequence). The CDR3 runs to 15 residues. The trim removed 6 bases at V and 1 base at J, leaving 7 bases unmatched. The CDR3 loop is CASSRRTGPNTEAFF. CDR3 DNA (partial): TGTGCCAGCAGTCGTAGGACAGGGCCGAACACTGAA.